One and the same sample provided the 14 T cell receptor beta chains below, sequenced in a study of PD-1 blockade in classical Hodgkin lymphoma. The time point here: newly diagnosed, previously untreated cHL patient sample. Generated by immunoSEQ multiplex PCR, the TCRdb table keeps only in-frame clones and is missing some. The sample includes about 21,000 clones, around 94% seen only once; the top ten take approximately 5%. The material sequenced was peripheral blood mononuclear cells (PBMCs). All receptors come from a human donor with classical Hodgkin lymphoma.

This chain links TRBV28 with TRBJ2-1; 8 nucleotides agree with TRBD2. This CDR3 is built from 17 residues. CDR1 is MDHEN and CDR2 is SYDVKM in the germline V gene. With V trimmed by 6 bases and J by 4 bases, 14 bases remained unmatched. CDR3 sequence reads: CASRRARGRGGYNEQFF. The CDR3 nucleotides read TGTGCCAGCAGGAGAGCCCGGGGTCGGGGGGGATACAATGAGCAGTTCTTC.

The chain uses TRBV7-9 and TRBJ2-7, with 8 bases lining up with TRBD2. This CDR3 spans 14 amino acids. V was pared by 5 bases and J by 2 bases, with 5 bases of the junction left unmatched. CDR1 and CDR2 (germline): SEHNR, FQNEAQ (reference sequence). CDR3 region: CASSPAGGPYEQYF. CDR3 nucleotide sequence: TGTGCCAGCAGCCCTGCGGGGGGCCCCTACGAGCAGTACTTC.

The chain's CDR3 is CASSSYRSSYNEQFF. The CDR3 DNA reads TGTGCCAGCAGCTCCTACCGAAGCTCCTACAATGAGCAGTTCTTC. J is TRBJ2-1 and V is TRBV7-3; D call uncertain. The CDR3 loop spans 15 amino acids. The ends were cut back, 4 bases at V and 0 bases at J, with 10 bases in the middle. Per germline, CDR1 SGHTA and CDR2 FQGTGA.

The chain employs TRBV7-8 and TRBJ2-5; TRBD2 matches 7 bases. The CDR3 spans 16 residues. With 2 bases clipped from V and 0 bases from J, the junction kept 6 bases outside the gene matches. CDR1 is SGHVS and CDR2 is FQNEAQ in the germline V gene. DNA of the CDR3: TGTGCCAGCAGCTTATTGGGGGGGGGATACCAAGAGACCCAGTACTTC. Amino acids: CASSLLGGGYQETQYF.

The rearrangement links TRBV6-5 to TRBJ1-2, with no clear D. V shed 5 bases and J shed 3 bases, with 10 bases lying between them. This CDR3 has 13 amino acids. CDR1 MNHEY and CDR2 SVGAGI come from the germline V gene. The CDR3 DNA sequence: TGTGCCAGCAGTAGGACGGAACACTATGGCTACACCTTC. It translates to CASSRTEHYGYTF.

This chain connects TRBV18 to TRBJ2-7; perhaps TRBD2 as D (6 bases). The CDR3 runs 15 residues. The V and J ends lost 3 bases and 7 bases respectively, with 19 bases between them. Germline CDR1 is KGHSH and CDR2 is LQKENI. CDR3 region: CASSPLGLARGEQYF. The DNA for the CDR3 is TGTGCCAGCTCACCGCTTGGATTAGCCCGGGGGGAGCAGTACTTC. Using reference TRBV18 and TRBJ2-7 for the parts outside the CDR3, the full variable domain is NAGVMQNPRHLVRRRGQEARLRCSPMKGHSHVYWYRQLPEEGLKFMVYLQKENIIDESGMPKERFSAEFPKEGPSILRIQQVVRGDSAAYFCASSPLGLARGEQYFGPGTRLTVT.

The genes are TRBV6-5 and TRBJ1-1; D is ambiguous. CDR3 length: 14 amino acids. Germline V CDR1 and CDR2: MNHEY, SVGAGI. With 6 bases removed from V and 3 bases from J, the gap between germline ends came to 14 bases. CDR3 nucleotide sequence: TGTGCCAGCAGGGCGGGGTGGGTGGACACTGAAGCTTTCTTT. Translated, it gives CASRAGWVDTEAFF.

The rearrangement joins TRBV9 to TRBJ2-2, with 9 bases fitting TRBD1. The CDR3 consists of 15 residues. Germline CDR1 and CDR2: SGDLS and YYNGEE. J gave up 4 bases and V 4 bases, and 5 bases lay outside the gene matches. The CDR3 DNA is TGTGCCAGCAGCACCCGACAGGGGGTCACCGGGGAGCTGTTTTTT. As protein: CASSTRQGVTGELFF.

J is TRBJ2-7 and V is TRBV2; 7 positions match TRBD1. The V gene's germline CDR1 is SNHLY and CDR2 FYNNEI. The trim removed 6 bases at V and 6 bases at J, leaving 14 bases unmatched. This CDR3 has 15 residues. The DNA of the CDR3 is TGTGCCAGCAGCTATTATCCGGGGACAGCTGGCGAGCAGTACTTC. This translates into CASSYYPGTAGEQYF.

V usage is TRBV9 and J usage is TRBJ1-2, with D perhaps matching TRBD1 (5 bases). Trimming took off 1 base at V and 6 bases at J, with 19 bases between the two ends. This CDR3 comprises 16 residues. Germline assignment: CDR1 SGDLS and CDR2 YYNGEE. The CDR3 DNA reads TGTGCCAGCAGCGTACAGACAGCCCCAGCCCGGGATGGCTACACCTTC. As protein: CASSVQTAPARDGYTF.

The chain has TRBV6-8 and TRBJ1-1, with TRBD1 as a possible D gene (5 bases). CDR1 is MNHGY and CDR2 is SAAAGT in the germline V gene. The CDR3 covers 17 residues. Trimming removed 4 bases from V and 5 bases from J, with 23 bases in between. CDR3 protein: CASSWDRAPGGCTEAFF. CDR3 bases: TGTGCCAGCAGTTGGGACCGGGCCCCTGGGGGATGTACTGAAGCTTTCTTT.

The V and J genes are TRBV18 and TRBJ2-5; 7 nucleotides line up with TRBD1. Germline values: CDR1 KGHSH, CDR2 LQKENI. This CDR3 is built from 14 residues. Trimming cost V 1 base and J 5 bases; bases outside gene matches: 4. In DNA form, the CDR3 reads TGTGCCAGCTCACCACTCCAGGGGGAGGAGACCCAGTACTTC. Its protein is CASSPLQGEETQYF.

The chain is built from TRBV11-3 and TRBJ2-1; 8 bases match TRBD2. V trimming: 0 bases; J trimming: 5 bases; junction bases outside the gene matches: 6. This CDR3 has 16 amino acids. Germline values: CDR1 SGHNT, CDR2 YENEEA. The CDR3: CASSLEGGTSDNEQFF. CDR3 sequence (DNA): TGTGCCAGCAGCTTAGAGGGCGGGACTAGTGACAATGAGCAGTTCTTC.

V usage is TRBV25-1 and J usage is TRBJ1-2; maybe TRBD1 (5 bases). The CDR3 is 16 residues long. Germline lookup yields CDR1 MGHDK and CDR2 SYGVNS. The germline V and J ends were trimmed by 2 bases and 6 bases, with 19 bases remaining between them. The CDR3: CASSEADGGLRDGYTF. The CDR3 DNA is TGTGCCAGCAGTGAAGCCGATGGGGGATTGAGGGATGGCTACACCTTC.